The entry below describes one T cell receptor beta chain. The data originate from a study of shared clonotypes between healthy human individuals. Repertoires were generated with immunoSEQ multiplex PCR, while TCRdb's copy carries only in-frame clones and drops some. This sample carries some 2.3 million clones, roughly 93% of them seen once, and the ten largest clones take 0.39%. Sequencing was carried out using naive CD4+ T cells from PBMCs. The subset was: CD45RA+ positively selected. The receptor was derived from a young man in good health. Some clones in this sample may be carry-over from other donors' samples.

The CDR3, as DNA: TGTGCCAGCACTTCGTTAGAGGAGCAGTACTTC. This gives the protein CASTSLEEQYF. The chain combines TRBV28 with TRBJ2-7; D gene uncertain. V was pared by 7 bases and J by 7 bases, with 11 bases between. Germline V CDR1 and CDR2: MDHEN, SYDVKM. This CDR3 region has 11 residues.